This T cell receptor beta chain was identified in a study of cytomegalovirus exposure and HLA in healthy donors. Study results and limitations: The authors later linked a missense DCLRE1C variant to TCR beta V- and J-gene trimming. Specificity for CMV antigens was confirmed in vitro for three of the CMV-associated chains. HLA allele associations emerged for about 16,000 TCR beta sequences in a later analysis, at 0.05 false discovery rate. 150 to 200 TCR beta chains were listed as cytomegalovirus-associated.

Researchers ran the PCR with 60 Vbeta and 13 Jbeta primers. Here immunoSEQ multiplex PCR was the method, and the copy in TCRdb shows in-frame clones only, minus some. The data contain 150,000 to 200,000 clones, roughly 87% of them seen just once; the ten biggest clones take up roughly 0.24%. As to this clone: What it recognizes is unknown.

Germline V gene sequence: CDR1 SGDLS, CDR2 YYNGEE. Trimming left V 1 base short and J 2 bases short, with 12 bases between. The CDR3 consists of 15 residues. The chain combines TRBV9 with TRBJ1-1; D not certain. The source material was PBMCs. This sequence originates from a girl less than two years old in good health and CMV-seronegative. The CDR3 DNA reads TGTGCCAGCAGCGTATCCTCGCGAGGAAACACTGAAGCTTTCTTT. This encodes CASSVSSRGNTEAFF.